The 9 T cell receptor beta chains below come from one sample, sequenced in a study of spatial heterogeneity in lung cancer (dated by TCRdb to the late 2010s). The protocol used for the library was 5' RACE. TCRdb records NextSeq 500 as the sequencer. The raw public data were reprocessed by TCRdb itself: fastp quality trimming at Q25, MiXCR clonotype calling, in-frame beta chains only. Identical CDR3 proteins give one entry, which carries the most common genes and DNA. The sample profile shows 8,800 or so distinct CDR3 sequences; nearly 4% of them were found once. The ten top clones hold about 18% of the sample. What this sample's time point label stands for: blood taken at disease recurrence. Whole RNA extracted from tumor and nontumor lung tissue, or from cryopreserved PBMC samples, was used for TCR sequencing without cell sorting. The sample in question was PBMCs, obtained at recurrence. The source is a female donor with early-stage non-small cell lung cancer.

This clonotype has at least ten counts. A library made for alpha chains picked up this beta chain off target, so its size means little. The chain uses TRBV29-1 and TRBJ2-3, with 12 positions matching TRBD2. Germline-derived CDR1 and CDR2 are SQVTM and ANQGSEA. V lost 4 bases, J lost 4 bases, and 3 bases stayed unmatched. The CDR3 spans 14 residues. CDR3 amino acids: CSVGGLAGPDTQYF. The CDR3 DNA reads TGCAGCGTTGGCGGACTAGCGGGACCAGATACGCAGTATTTT.

By its share, this clonotype is medium-sized (0.01 to 0.1%). This beta chain slipped into a library made for alpha chains as a stray read, so its size is not meaningful. The chain is built from TRBV29-1 and TRBJ2-3; 8 bases are a match to TRBD1. CDR1 and CDR2 (germline): SQVTM, ANQGSEA. The J segment lost 0 bases and the V segment lost 4 bases, leaving 9 bases of the junction unmatched. CDR3 size: 16 residues. This CDR3 reads CSVVGHRGISTDTQYF. The CDR3 DNA reads TGCAGCGTTGTGGGCCACAGGGGGATCAGCACAGATACGCAGTATTTT.

The sample holds many counts of this clonotype. In a library made to pick up alpha chains, this beta chain is a stray read with a size that means little. The V and J genes are TRBV20-1 and TRBJ1-3; D unresolved. CDR1 is DFQATT, CDR2 SNEGSKA, per germline (reference sequence). Trimming took off 2 bases at V and 1 base at J, with 3 bases between the two ends. The CDR3 runs 12 residues. For the CDR3, the DNA is TGCAGTGCTAGACAATCTGGAAACACCATATATTTT. Encoded protein: CSARQSGNTIYF.

This clonotype was counted many times. For a library built for alpha chains, this beta chain is a stray read; little rests on its size. The chain combines TRBV11-2 with TRBJ2-1; TRBD2 agrees at 9 bases. CDR3 length: 18 amino acids. Germline lookup yields CDR1 SGHAT and CDR2 FQNNGV. V gave up 5 bases and J gave up 1 base; unmatched junction bases: 12. CDR3 sequence (DNA): TGTGCCAGCAGCCCGCGGATACCGGCGGGGGGGTCCTACAATGAGCAGTTCTTC. Translating it yields CASSPRIPAGGSYNEQFF.

Many counts were recorded for this clonotype. This beta chain appears as a stray read in a library generated for alpha chains; its size is not informative. In DNA, the CDR3 is TGTGCCAGCAGCCGAGAAGCCGGGGGGGAGGAGCAGTACTTC. This codes for CASSREAGGEEQYF. J is TRBJ2-7 and V is TRBV3-1; 8 bases fit TRBD2. Germline V gives CDR1 LGHDT, CDR2 YNNKEL (reference sequence). The ends lost 4 bases at V and 7 bases at J; junction bases unmatched: 9. The CDR3 is 14 residues long.

In its sample, this clonotype was seen many times. Because the library targeted alpha chains, this beta chain is an off-target read whose size means little. The V gene is TRBV5-6, the J gene TRBJ2-7; D might be TRBD2 (6 bases). The V end lost 3 bases, the J end lost 9 bases, and 16 bases lay between the germline ends. The CDR3 sequence is 13 residues long. Per the germline V gene, CDR1 is SGHDT and CDR2 is YYEEEE. CDR3 sequence reads: CASSWDESGVQYF. The CDR3 DNA reads TGTGCCAGCAGCTGGGATGAGTCGGGGGTGCAGTACTTC. Drawing the rest from reference TRBV5-6 and TRBJ2-7, the complete variable domain is DAGVTQSPTHLIKTRGQQVTLRCSPKSGHDTVSWYQQALGQGPQFIFQYYEEEERQRGNFPDRFSGHQFPNYSSELNVNALLLGDSALYLCASSWDESGVQYFGPGTRLTVT.

This clonotype was found many times. This beta chain is an unintended read in a library built for alpha chains; its size means little. This chain connects TRBV19 to TRBJ2-5; 10 nucleotides agree with TRBD1. Germline V gene lookup returns CDR1 LNHDA and CDR2 SQIVND (reference sequence). J was trimmed by 3 bases and V by 6 bases; bases with no gene match: 10. CDR3 length: 16 residues. The chain's CDR3 is CASSTTTGTGEETQYF. DNA for the CDR3: TGTGCCAGTAGCACCACGACCGGGACAGGGGAAGAGACCCAGTACTTC. Full variable domain (missing parts from reference TRBV19 and TRBJ2-5): DGGITQSPKYLFRKEGQNVTLSCEQNLNHDAMYWYRQDPGQGLRLIYYSQIVNDFQKGDIAEGYSVSREKKESFPLTVTSAQKNPTAFYLCASSTTTGTGEETQYFGPGTRLLVL.

Sample share makes this clonotype medium-sized. Being off target in a library aimed at alpha chains, this beta chain has a size of little meaning. The chain has TRBV9 and TRBJ1-1; 7 nucleotides match TRBD1. Germline V CDR1 and CDR2: SGDLS, YYNGEE. The CDR3 is 17 amino acids. Trimming removed 3 bases from V and 4 bases from J; junction bases left unmatched: 15. The CDR3 here is CASSAKDQGVAITEAFF. The CDR3 region has the DNA TGTGCCAGCAGCGCCAAAGACCAGGGGGTCGCAATCACTGAAGCTTTCTTT.

This clonotype was seen ten or more times. The library was designed around alpha chains, so this beta chain is a stray read whose abundance carries little weight. The V and J genes are TRBV7-2 and TRBJ2-5; tentative D call: TRBD2 (6 bases). The germline V and J ends were trimmed by 3 bases and 0 bases, with 11 bases remaining between them. Germline V gene lookup returns CDR1 SGHTA and CDR2 FQGNSA. This CDR3 spans 15 amino acids. CDR3 amino acids: CASSLDYSNQETQYF. In DNA, the CDR3 is TGTGCCAGCAGCTTGGACTACTCGAACCAAGAGACCCAGTACTTC.